This T cell receptor beta chain originates from a study of blood T cell repertoires in COVID-19. The overall study: Specimens from acute and convalescent COVID-19 originated in the United States, Italy and Spain.

Assay used: immunoSEQ multiplex PCR; TCRdb lists only in-frame clones, some missing. The data hold 100,000 to 130,000 clones, with less than 90% observed a single time. Germline values: CDR1 MNHEY, CDR2 SMNVEV (reference sequence). With 6 bases removed from V and 4 bases from J, the gap between germline ends came to 13 bases. The CDR3 is made up of 15 amino acids. The chain links TRBV27 to TRBJ1-6; perhaps TRBD1 as D (6 bases). Source material: peripheral blood. This TCR came from a human donor in a cohort sampled during active COVID-19. The chain's CDR3 is CASREDRSYNSPLHF. DNA for the CDR3: TGTGCCAGCAGAGAAGACAGGTCATATAATTCACCCCTCCACTTT.